A selection of T cell receptor beta chains follows, all from one sample in a study of T-cell memory formation after mild COVID-19. TCRdb re-called the 5' RACE reads with MiXCR, one entry per CDR3 protein. The sample has 550,000 to 600,000 distinct CDR3 sequences, roughly a sixth seen once. The sequenced sample consisted of PBMCs or a T cell subset sorted from them (not recorded which). The receptors derive from an adult woman who had mild COVID-19 (a few samples of this study predate the infection). Cell type and time point are not known. The conserved cysteine and the conserved F or W are not part of the CDR3 here.

v_gene,CDR3aa
TRBV27,ASSLSPSGATYEQY
TRBV29-1,SVDRANYGYT
TRBV6-5,ASSYSKYTASTDTQY
TRBV7-2,ASSFLAGGVAKNIQY
TRBV4-1,ASSQEPGVNTEAF
TRBV7-9,AGSSPGRINYGYT
TRBV10-3,AISGGTGDSRTDTQY
TRBV2,ARGPVSTDTQY
TRBV6-2/TRBV6-3,ASSYSWDRGTEAF
TRBV12-3/TRBV12-4,ASCLLAGNNEQF
TRBV3-1,ASSTSSADTQY
TRBV5-6,ASSLRRTETQETQY
TRBV7-2,ASSLAANEKLF
TRBV5-1,ASKAQRQAGGYT
TRBV19,ASSTDPYSNQPQH
TRBV4-1,ASSQTVLGGASSQH
TRBV11-2,ASSSTLGETDTQY
TRBV27,ASSRKGPGTSLSSYEQY
TRBV7-6,ASSSIRQETQY
TRBV7-6,ASSARRVQGDTQY